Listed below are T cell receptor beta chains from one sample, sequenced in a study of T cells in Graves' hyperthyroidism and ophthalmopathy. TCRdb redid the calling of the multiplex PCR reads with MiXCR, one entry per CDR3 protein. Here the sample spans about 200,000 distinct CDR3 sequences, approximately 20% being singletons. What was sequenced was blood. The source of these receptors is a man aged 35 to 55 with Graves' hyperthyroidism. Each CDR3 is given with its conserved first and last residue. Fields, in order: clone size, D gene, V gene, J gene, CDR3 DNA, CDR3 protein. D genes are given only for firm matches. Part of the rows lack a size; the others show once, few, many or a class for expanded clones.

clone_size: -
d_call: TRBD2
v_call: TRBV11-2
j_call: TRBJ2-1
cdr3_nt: TGTGCCAGCAGCCCAAATAGCGGGGGGTACAATGAGCAGTTCTTC
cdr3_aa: CASSPNSGGYNEQFF

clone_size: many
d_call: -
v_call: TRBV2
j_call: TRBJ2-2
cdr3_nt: TGTGCCAGCCAAGGTTCCACCGGGGAGCTGTTTTTT
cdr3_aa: CASQGSTGELFF

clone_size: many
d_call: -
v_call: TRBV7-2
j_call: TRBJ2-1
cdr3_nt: TGTGCCAGCAGCTTGGGCGGAGACTACAATGAGCAGTTCTTC
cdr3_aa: CASSLGGDYNEQFF

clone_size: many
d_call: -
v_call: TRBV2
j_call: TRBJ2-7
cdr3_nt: TGTGCCAGCAGTCCGGAAAGGGCAACCTACGAGCAGTACTTC
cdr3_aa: CASSPERATYEQYF

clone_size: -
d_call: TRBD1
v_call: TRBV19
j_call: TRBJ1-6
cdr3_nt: TGTGCCAGTAGTTCCAGGGGGCTCTATAATTCACCCCTCCACTTT
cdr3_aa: CASSSRGLYNSPLHF

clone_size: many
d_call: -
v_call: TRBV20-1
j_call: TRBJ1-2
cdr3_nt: TGCAGTGCGCCAGACGGCTATGGCTACACCTTC
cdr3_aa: CSAPDGYGYTF

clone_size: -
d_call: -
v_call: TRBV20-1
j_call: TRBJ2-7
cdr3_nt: TGCAGTGCTAGACTGCCGGGACAAAAGAACTACGAGCAGTACTTC
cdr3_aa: CSARLPGQKNYEQYF

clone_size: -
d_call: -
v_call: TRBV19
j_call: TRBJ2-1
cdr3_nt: TGTGCCAGTAGTATTGGCAGGGGAGGAAATGAGCAGTTCTTC
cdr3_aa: CASSIGRGGNEQFF

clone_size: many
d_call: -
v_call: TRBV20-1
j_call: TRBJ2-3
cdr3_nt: TGCAGTGCGCTGGACTCCGTCTTGGATACGCAGTATTTT
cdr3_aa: CSALDSVLDTQYF

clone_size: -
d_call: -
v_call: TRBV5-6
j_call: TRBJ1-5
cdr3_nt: TGTGCCAGCAGCTTAGGGCAGGGACCCAATCAGCCCCAGCATTTT
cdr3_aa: CASSLGQGPNQPQHF

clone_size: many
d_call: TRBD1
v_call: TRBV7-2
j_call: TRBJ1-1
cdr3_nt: TGTGCCAGCAGCTTCCAGGACAGGCTGAAAGCTTTCTTT
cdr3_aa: CASSFQDRLKAFF

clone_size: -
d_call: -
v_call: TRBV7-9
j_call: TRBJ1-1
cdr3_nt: TGTGCCAGCAGCATACCCGACAGGTTTGAAGCTTTCTTT
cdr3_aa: CASSIPDRFEAFF

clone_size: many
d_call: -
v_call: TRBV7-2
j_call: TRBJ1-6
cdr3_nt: TGTGCCAGCAGCCTCGGCCTCCTTAATTCACCCCTCCACTTT
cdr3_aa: CASSLGLLNSPLHF

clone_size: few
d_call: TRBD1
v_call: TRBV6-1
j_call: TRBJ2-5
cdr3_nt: TGTGCCAGCAGTTACGGGGGACAGGGAAGTTACCAAGAGACCCAGTACTTC
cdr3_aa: CASSYGGQGSYQETQYF

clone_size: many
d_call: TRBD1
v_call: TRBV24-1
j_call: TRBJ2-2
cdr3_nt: TGTGCCACCAGCAGACAGGGGCAACTAACTAGCACCGGGGAGCTGTTTTTT
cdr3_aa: CATSRQGQLTSTGELFF

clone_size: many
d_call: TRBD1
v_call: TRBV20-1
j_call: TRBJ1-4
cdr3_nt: TGCAGTGCCTCCCGGGGACAGGGGAATGAAAAACTGTTTTTT
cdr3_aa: CSASRGQGNEKLFF

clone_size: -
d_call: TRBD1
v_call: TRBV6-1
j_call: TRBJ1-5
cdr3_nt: TGTGCCAGCAAGGACAGGGACTTTAGCAATCAGCCCCAGCATTTT
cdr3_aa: CASKDRDFSNQPQHF

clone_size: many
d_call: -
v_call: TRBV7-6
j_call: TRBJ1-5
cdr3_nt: TGTGCCAGCAGCCGGATGTTAGGTAGCAATCAGCCCCAGCATTTT
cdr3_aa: CASSRMLGSNQPQHF

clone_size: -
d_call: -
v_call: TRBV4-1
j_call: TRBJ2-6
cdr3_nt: TGCGCCAGCAGCCAGGATACCGGGGCCAACGTCCTGACTTTC
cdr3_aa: CASSQDTGANVLTF

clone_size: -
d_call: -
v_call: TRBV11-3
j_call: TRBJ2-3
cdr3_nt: TGTGCCAGCAGCTATGACCCCCGGGATACGCAGTATTTT
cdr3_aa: CASSYDPRDTQYF

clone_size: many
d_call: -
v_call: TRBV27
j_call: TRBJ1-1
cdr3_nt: TGTGCCAGCAGTGTCCTTATGAACACTGAAGCTTTCTTT
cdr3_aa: CASSVLMNTEAFF

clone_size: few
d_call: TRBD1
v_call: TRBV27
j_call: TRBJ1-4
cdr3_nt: TGTGCCAGCAGTGTTAGCCGGGACAGGGTTAATGAAAAACTGTTTTTT
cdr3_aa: CASSVSRDRVNEKLFF

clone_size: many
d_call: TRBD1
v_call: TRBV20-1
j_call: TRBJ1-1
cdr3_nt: TGCAGTGCTAGAGATTGGGACAGGGCGAACACTGAAGCTTTCTTT
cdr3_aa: CSARDWDRANTEAFF

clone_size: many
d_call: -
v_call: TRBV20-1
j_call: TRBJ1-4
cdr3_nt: TGCAGTGCGCCGGGAGGGAACAGTGAAAAACTGTTTTTT
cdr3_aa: CSAPGGNSEKLFF

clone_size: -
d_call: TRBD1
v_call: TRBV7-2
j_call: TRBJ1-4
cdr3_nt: TGTGCCAGCAGCCAAAGACAGGGGACGAATGAAAAACTGTTTTTT
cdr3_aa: CASSQRQGTNEKLFF

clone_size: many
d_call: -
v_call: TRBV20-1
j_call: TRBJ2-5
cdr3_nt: TGCAGTGCTCCCCGTGAGGGATCGTACCAAGAGACCCAGTACTTC
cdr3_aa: CSAPREGSYQETQYF

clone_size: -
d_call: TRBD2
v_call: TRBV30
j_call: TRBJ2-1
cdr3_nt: TGTGCCTGGAGCCATCGACTTCCGGGACTAGCGGGGGGCTCCCCCTTTACAAATGAGCAGTTCTTC
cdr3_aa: CAWSHRLPGLAGGSPFTNEQFF

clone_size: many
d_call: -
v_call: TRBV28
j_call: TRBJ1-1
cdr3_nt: TGTGCCAGCAGTTTATCCCCGGCGGGGGCGATTGAAGCTTTCTTT
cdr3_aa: CASSLSPAGAIEAFF

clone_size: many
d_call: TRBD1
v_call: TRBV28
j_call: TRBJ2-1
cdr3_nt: TGTGCCAGCGGCCGGGGGACAGGGAACAATGAGCAGTTCTTC
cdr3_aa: CASGRGTGNNEQFF

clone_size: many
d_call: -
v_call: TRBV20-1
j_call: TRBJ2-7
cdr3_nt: TGCAGTGCTAGTAGTGGGGGATTGGGCTACGAGCAGTACTTC
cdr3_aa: CSASSGGLGYEQYF

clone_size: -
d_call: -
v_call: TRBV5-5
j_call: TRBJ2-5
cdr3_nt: TGTGCCAGCAGCTTAGAAGGGGGGGGGCGTCGGGACTTC
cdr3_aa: CASSLEGGGRRDF

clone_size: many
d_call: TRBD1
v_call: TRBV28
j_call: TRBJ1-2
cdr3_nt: TGTGCCAGCAGTCTCACGGACAGGGATTTTTTATATGGCTACACCTTC
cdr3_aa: CASSLTDRDFLYGYTF

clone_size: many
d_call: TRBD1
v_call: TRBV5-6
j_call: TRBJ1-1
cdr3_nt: TGTGCCAGCAGCCCCGGGACAGGGGTGATGAACACTGAAGCTTTCTTT
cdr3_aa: CASSPGTGVMNTEAFF

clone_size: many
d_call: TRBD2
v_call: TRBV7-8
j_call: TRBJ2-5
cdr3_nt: TGTGCCAGCAGCTTAGTCCGAATACGGACTAGCGGGGGACAAGAGACCCAGTACTTC
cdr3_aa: CASSLVRIRTSGGQETQYF

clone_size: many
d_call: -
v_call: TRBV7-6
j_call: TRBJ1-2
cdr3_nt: TGTGCCAGCAGCTCAGGTCCCGGCTACACCTTC
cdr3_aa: CASSSGPGYTF

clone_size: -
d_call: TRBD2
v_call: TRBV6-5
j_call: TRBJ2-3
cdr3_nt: TGTGCCAGCAGTTACTGGGGACAAAGCGGGGGTAGCACAGATACGCAGTATTTT
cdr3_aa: CASSYWGQSGGSTDTQYF

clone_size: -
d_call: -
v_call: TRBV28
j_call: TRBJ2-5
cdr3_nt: TGTGCCAGCAGTTTCCAGGGAAACCAGTACTTC
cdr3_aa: CASSFQGNQYF

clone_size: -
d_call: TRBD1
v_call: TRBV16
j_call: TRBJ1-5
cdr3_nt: TGTGCCAGCAGCCAAGTCGGGACAGGGGACCAGCCCCAGCATTTT
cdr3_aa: CASSQVGTGDQPQHF

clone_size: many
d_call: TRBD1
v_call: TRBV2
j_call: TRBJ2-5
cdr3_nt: TGTGCCAGCAAGGACAGGCGGTCTCAAGAGACCCAGTACTTC
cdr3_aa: CASKDRRSQETQYF

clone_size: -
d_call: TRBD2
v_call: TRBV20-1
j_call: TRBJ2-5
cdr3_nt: TGCAGTGCCCTGGGTGGTAGCGGGGGGGCGGAGACCCAGTACTTC
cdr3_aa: CSALGGSGGAETQYF

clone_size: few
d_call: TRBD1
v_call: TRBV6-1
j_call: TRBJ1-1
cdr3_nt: TGTGCCAGCAGTGATCAGGGACAGGGGGCCACTGAAGCTTTCTTT
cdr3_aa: CASSDQGQGATEAFF

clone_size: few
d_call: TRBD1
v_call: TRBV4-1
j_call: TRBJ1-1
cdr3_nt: TGCGCCAGCAGCCAAGAAACACGACAGGGAGGAGTGGTGATCTTT
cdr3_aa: CASSQETRQGGVVIF

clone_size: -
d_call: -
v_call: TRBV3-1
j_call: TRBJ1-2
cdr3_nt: TGTGCCAGCAGCCATTTACGGGACTATGGCTACACCTTC
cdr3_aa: CASSHLRDYGYTF

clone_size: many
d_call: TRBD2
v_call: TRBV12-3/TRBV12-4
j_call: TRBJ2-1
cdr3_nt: TGTGCCAGCAGTTTCTTTGGTGGTGGCGGGGGAGTAAATGAGCAGTTCTTC
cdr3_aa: CASSFFGGGGGVNEQFF

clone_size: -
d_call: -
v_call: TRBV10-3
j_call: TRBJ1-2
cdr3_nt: TGTGCCATCAGTGGCGGGGGCGGTTATGGCTACACCTTC
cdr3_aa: CAISGGGGYGYTF

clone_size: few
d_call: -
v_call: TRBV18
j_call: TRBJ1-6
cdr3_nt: TGTGCCAGCTCCCGGGACCCCATTGGGGCACCCCTCCACTTT
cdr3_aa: CASSRDPIGAPLHF

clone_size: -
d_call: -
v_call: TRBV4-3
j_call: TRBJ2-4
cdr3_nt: TGCGCCAGCAGCCAAGATCGCGTACAGACCCCAGAGAACATTCAGTACTTC
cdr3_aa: CASSQDRVQTPENIQYF

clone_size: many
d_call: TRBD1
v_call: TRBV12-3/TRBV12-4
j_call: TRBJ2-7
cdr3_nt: TGTGCCAGCAGTTTGGAAGGGGGCGGCCCCTACGAGCAGTACTTC
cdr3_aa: CASSLEGGGPYEQYF

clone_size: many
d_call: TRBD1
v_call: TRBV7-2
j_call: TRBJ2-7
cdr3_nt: TGTGCCAGCGGCGGACAGGGGACCTACGAGCAGTACTTC
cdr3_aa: CASGGQGTYEQYF

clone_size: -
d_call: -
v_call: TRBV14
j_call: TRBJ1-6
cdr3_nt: TGTGCCAGCAGCCCCTTTGTGGCGGGTAATTCACCCCTCCACTTT
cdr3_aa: CASSPFVAGNSPLHF

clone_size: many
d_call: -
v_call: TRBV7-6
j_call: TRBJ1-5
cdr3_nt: TGTGCCAGCAGCTTAGCGGGTATTCAGCCCCAGCATTTT
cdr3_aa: CASSLAGIQPQHF

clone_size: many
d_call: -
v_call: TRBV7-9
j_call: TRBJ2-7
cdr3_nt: TGTGCCAGCAGCAAGACCGGGGCAGTCTCCTACGAGCAGTACTTC
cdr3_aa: CASSKTGAVSYEQYF

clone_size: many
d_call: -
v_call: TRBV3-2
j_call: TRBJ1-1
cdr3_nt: TGTGCCAGCAGCCGAGGGGGCGGCACTGAAGCTTTCTTT
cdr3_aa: CASSRGGGTEAFF

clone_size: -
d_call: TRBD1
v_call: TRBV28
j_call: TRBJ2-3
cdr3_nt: TGTGCCAGCAGACGCGGGACAGGGGTCGCGCAGTATTTT
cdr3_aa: CASRRGTGVAQYF